These T cell receptor beta chains were read from a single sample in a study of cytomegalovirus exposure and HLA in healthy donors. Data came from immunoSEQ multiplex PCR; TCRdb stores just in-frame clones and leaves some out. The sample holds roughly 170,000 clones, about 77% seen once. The sequenced material came from PBMCs. The source of these receptors is a man in his thirties or forties in good health and CMV-seronegative. Each CDR3 is given with its conserved first and last residue. A D gene is named only where the DNA matches it firmly. Where a row states a size, it is once, few, many or the class of an expanded clone; other rows omit it.

v_gene	abundance	d_gene	j_gene	CDR3aa	CDR3nt
TRBV19	.	.	TRBJ1-2	CASGSQALYGYTF	TGTGCCAGTGGCTCTCAGGCCCTCTATGGCTACACCTTC
TRBV13	.	TRBD2	TRBJ2-2	CASSLRRSGGTGELFF	TGTGCCAGCAGCCTCCGACGTAGCGGGGGCACCGGGGAGCTGTTTTTT
TRBV28	.	TRBD1	TRBJ2-5	CASSGDSQETQYF	TGTGCCAGCAGTGGGGACAGCCAAGAGACCCAGTACTTC
TRBV4-3	.	.	TRBJ2-3	CASSPQVMSTDTQYF	TGCGCCAGCAGCCCACAGGTTATGAGCACAGATACGCAGTATTTT
TRBV9	once	.	TRBJ2-1	CASSTSPGTEPEQFF	TGTGCCAGCAGCACCTCACCCGGGACTGAACCGGAGCAGTTCTTC
TRBV13	few	TRBD1	TRBJ2-7	CASSANDYRGSYEQYF	TGTGCCAGCAGCGCGAATGATTACAGGGGTTCCTACGAGCAGTACTTC
TRBV4-2	.	.	TRBJ1-2	CASSLEGGDYGYTF	TGTGCCAGCAGCCTGGAGGGCGGGGACTATGGCTACACCTTC
TRBV20-1	.	.	TRBJ2-5	CSGSGQETQYF	TGCAGTGGTTCGGGCCAAGAGACCCAGTACTTC
TRBV9	.	.	TRBJ2-7	CASSSDGGPGEQYF	TGTGCCAGCAGCTCGGACGGGGGGCCGGGCGAGCAGTACTTC
TRBV6-5	.	TRBD2	TRBJ2-3	CASSSGLAGQDTQYF	TGTGCCAGCAGCAGCGGACTAGCGGGGCAAGATACGCAGTATTTT
TRBV6-4	few	.	TRBJ2-6	CASSGETGSGANVLTF	TGTGCCAGCAGTGGGGAAACAGGATCCGGGGCCAACGTCCTGACTTTC
TRBV5-6	.	.	TRBJ1-2	CASSKRGIYGYTF	TGTGCCAGCAGTAAAAGGGGGATCTATGGCTACACCTTC
TRBV7-2	once	.	TRBJ1-5	CASSPQFGGINSNQPQHF	TGTGCCAGCAGCCCGCAGTTCGGAGGGATTAATAGCAATCAGCCCCAGCATTTT
TRBV13	.	.	TRBJ2-5	CASSSVGSGETQYF	TGTGCCAGCAGCTCGGTAGGGAGCGGAGAGACCCAGTACTTC
TRBV6-5	.	.	TRBJ1-2	CASSPTLPNYGYTF	TGTGCCAGCAGTCCTACACTACCTAACTATGGCTACACCTTC
TRBV4-3	.	TRBD2	TRBJ2-1	CASSQPGTSTYEQFF	TGCGCCAGCAGCCAACCCGGGACTAGTACCTATGAGCAGTTCTTC
TRBV7-8	.	.	TRBJ1-5	CASSFYPGRNQPQHF	TGTGCCAGCAGCTTTTATCCAGGGCGCAATCAGCCCCAGCATTTT
TRBV5-6	.	TRBD1	TRBJ1-2	CASSSPSVGQARRYGYTF	TGTGCCAGCAGCTCACCCTCCGTCGGACAGGCCCGGCGGTATGGCTACACCTTC
TRBV15	.	TRBD1	TRBJ2-7	CATSRVGTGGNEQYF	TGTGCCACCAGCAGAGTTGGAACAGGGGGCAACGAGCAGTACTTC
TRBV5-1	.	.	TRBJ1-5	CASTRRERPQHF	TGCGCCAGCACCCGTCGAGAGCGGCCCCAGCATTTT
TRBV6-5	.	.	TRBJ2-5	CASSYQGKETQYF	TGTGCCAGCAGTTACCAGGGAAAAGAGACCCAGTACTTC
TRBV28	.	TRBD1	TRBJ1-1	CASRTGLGAFF	TGTGCCAGCCGGACAGGGTTGGGGGCTTTCTTT
TRBV7-9	.	.	TRBJ1-5	CASSLQGSDQPQHF	TGTGCCAGCAGCCTACAGGGAAGCGATCAGCCCCAGCATTTT
TRBV4-1	.	.	TRBJ1-2	CASSQDRQLNYGYTF	TGCGCCAGCAGCCAAGACCGCCAACTTAACTATGGCTACACCTTC
TRBV5-1	few	.	TRBJ1-1	CASSPKQGMNTEAFF	TGCGCCAGCAGCCCAAAACAGGGTATGAACACTGAAGCTTTCTTT
TRBV19	.	TRBD1	TRBJ1-1	CASSIVTGQAMNTEAFF	TGTGCCAGTAGTATAGTCACCGGACAGGCAATGAACACTGAAGCTTTCTTT
TRBV7-2	.	.	TRBJ2-7	CASSSHGGAFGEQYF	TGTGCCAGCAGCTCCCATGGAGGGGCCTTTGGCGAGCAGTACTTC
TRBV5-1	.	.	TRBJ2-2	CASSPGSTGELFF	TGCGCCAGCAGCCCGGGAAGCACCGGGGAGCTGTTTTTT
TRBV27	.	TRBD1	TRBJ2-5	CASSRRQGEETPKETQYF	TGTGCCAGCAGTCGCCGACAGGGTGAAGAAACACCCAAAGAGACCCAGTACTTC
TRBV7-8	.	TRBD1	TRBJ1-1	CASSTRDRVEAFF	TGTGCCAGCAGCACCCGGGACAGGGTTGAAGCTTTCTTT
TRBV5-1	.	.	TRBJ1-1	CASSWTGTMKNTEAFF	TGCGCCAGCAGCTGGACCGGGACAATGAAGAACACTGAAGCTTTCTTT
TRBV18	.	TRBD1	TRBJ1-1	CASSQGTGEGMTEAFF	TGTGCCAGCTCACAAGGGACAGGGGAGGGGATGACTGAAGCTTTCTTT
TRBV6-5	.	.	TRBJ2-5	CASSYFGGIQETQYF	TGTGCCAGCAGTTACTTTGGGGGGATACAAGAGACCCAGTACTTC
TRBV6-5	few	.	TRBJ1-1	CASSAVTQNTEAFF	TGTGCCAGCAGTGCAGTGACACAAAACACTGAAGCTTTCTTT
TRBV6-5	.	.	TRBJ1-1	CASTPPGGPTEAFF	TGTGCCAGCACTCCGCCGGGGGGGCCAACTGAAGCTTTCTTT
TRBV30	once	.	TRBJ1-5	CAWRQGNQPQHF	TGTGCCTGGAGACAGGGCAATCAGCCCCAGCATTTT
TRBV28	.	.	TRBJ1-5	CASRPGAGGISNQPQHF	TGTGCCAGCAGGCCAGGGGCGGGAGGGATTAGCAATCAGCCCCAGCATTTT
TRBV7-6	.	.	TRBJ2-7	CASSFPGDGTYEQYF	TGTGCCAGCAGCTTCCCCGGAGACGGAACCTACGAGCAGTACTTC
TRBV19	.	TRBD2	TRBJ2-2	CASTPGTSGIAGELFF	TGTGCCAGTACCCCTGGGACTAGCGGGATCGCCGGGGAGCTGTTTTTT
TRBV4-2	few	.	TRBJ1-1	CASSQLTPGGNTEAFF	TGTGCCAGCAGCCAACTAACTCCCGGGGGGAACACTGAAGCTTTCTTT
TRBV6-5	.	TRBD1	TRBJ2-7	CASSKLTGGSYEQYF	TGTGCCAGCAGTAAATTGACAGGGGGATCCTACGAGCAGTACTTC
TRBV15	.	.	TRBJ1-5	CATSRGQVVQPQHF	TGTGCCACCAGCAGAGGCCAGGTGGTCCAGCCCCAGCATTTT
TRBV11-2	.	.	TRBJ2-7	CASSSTDWREGIHEQYF	TGTGCCAGCAGCTCTACGGACTGGAGAGAAGGTATCCACGAGCAGTACTTC
TRBV19	.	.	TRBJ2-1	CASSSPRGSEQFF	TGTGCCAGTAGTAGCCCTAGGGGTAGCGAGCAGTTCTTC
TRBV7-8	once	.	TRBJ1-3	CASRGDGSSGNTIYF	TGTGCCAGCAGGGGGGACGGGAGCTCTGGAAACACCATATATTTT
TRBV7-3	.	TRBD2	TRBJ2-3	CASSLGSSGGTDTQYF	TGTGCCAGCAGCTTAGGCTCTAGCGGGGGGACAGATACGCAGTATTTT
TRBV21-1	.	.	TRBJ1-3	CASSRTGDGNTIYF	TGTGCCAGCAGCAGAACAGGGGATGGAAACACCATATATTTT
TRBV7-2	.	.	TRBJ1-5	CASSTREGGNQPQHF	TGTGCCAGCAGTACCCGGGAGGGGGGCAATCAGCCCCAGCATTTT
TRBV10-2	.	.	TRBJ2-5	CASSDGRQETQYF	TGCGCCAGCAGTGATGGCAGACAAGAGACCCAGTACTTC
TRBV5-1	.	.	TRBJ2-7	CASRLGGSYEQYF	TGCGCCAGCAGGCTCGGGGGCTCCTACGAGCAGTACTTC
TRBV10-3	.	TRBD1	TRBJ2-2	CAIRGQGSSTGELFF	TGTGCCATCAGAGGACAGGGCTCGAGCACCGGGGAGCTGTTTTTT
TRBV5-1	.	TRBD2	TRBJ2-2	CASSLGSGGNTGELFF	TGCGCCAGCAGCTTGGGGAGCGGGGGCAACACCGGGGAGCTGTTTTTT
TRBV5-6	few	.	TRBJ2-7	CASSSYYEQYF	TGTGCCAGCAGCTCGTACTACGAGCAGTACTTC
TRBV19	.	.	TRBJ2-2	CASSTTDFTGELFF	TGTGCCAGTAGTACGACAGACTTTACCGGGGAGCTGTTTTTT